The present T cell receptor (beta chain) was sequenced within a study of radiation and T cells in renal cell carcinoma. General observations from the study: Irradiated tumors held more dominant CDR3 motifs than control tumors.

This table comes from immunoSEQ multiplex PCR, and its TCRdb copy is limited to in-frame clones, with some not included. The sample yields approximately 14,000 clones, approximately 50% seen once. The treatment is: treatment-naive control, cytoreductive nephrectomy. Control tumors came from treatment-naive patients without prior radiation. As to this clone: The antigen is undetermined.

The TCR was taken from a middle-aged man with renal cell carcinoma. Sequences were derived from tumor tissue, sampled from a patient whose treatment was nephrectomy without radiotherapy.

Here the CDR3 DNA reads TGTGCCAGCAACCTACTAGCGACAAGCTCCTACGAGCAGTACTTC. Its translation is CASNLLATSSYEQYF. This chain uses TRBV7-2 with TRBJ2-7, with TRBD2 matching 7 bases. Germline V CDR1 and CDR2: SGHTA, FQGNSA. The CDR3 is 15 residues long. Germline trimming cut 7 bases from V and 0 bases from J; bases unmatched to any gene: 9.